The source of this T cell receptor (beta chain) is a study of T-cell memory formation after mild COVID-19. TCRdb analysed the 5' RACE reads with MiXCR anew, one entry per CDR3 protein. The data show about 390,000 distinct CDR3 sequences, roughly 15% seen once. Turning to this clonotype: Its antigen is unknown.

Whole-study results and caveats: Second-wave clones peaking on day 37 lacked confirmed SARS-CoV-2 specificity.

The ends were cut back, 4 bases at V and 4 bases at J, with 11 bases in the middle. The CDR3 length is 14 residues. From germline, CDR1 is ENHRY and CDR2 SYGVKD. The chain employs TRBV10-3 and TRBJ1-3, with D perhaps TRBD1 (6 bases). The clonotype originates from a man aged 18 to 35 who had mild COVID-19 (a few samples of this study predate the infection). Cell type and time point are not known. The sequencing input was PBMCs or a T cell subset sorted from them (not recorded which). The CDR3, as DNA: TGTGCCATCAGTGTACAGGGTACCGGAAACACCATATATTTT. Encoded protein: CAISVQGTGNTIYF.